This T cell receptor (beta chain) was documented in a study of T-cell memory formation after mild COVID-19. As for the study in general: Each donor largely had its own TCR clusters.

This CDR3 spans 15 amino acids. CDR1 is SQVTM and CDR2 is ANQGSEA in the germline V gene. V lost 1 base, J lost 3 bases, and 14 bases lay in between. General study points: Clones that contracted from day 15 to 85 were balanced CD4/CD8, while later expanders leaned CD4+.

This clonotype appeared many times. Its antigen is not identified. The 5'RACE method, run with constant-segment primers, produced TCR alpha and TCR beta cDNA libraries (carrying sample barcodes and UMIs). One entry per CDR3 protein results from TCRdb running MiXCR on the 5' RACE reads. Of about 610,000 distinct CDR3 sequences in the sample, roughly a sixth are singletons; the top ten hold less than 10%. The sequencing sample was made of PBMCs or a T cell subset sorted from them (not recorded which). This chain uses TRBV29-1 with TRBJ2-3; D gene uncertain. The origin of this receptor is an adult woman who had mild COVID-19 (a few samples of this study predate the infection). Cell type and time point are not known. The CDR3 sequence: CSVEALYSATDTQYF. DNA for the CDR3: TGCAGCGTTGAAGCCCTATATAGTGCAACAGATACGCAGTATTTT.